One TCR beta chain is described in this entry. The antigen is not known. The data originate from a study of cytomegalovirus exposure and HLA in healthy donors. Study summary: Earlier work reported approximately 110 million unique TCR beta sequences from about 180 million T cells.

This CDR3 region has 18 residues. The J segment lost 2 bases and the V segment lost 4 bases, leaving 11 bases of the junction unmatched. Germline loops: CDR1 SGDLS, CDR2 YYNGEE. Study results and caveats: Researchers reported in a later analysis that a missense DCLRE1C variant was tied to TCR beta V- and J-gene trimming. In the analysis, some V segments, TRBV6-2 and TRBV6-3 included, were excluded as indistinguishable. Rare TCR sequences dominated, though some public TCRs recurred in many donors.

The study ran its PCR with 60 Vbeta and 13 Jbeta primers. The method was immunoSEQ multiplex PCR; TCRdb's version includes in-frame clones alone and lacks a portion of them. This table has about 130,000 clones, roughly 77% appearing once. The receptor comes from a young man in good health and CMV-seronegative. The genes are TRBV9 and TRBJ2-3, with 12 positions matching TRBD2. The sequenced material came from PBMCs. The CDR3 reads CASSTGLAGLWITDTQYF. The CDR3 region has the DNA TGTGCCAGCAGCACAGGACTAGCGGGGTTGTGGATCACAGATACGCAGTATTTT.